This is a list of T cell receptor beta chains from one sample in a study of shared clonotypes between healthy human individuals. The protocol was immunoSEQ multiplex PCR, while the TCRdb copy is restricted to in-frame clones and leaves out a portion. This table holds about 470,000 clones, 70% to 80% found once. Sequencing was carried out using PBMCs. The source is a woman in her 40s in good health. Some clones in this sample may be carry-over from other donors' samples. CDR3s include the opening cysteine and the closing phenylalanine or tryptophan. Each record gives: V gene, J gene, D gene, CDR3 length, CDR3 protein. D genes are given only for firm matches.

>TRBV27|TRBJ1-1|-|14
CASRAGRWATEAFF
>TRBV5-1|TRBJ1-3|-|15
CASSLESRVGNTIYF
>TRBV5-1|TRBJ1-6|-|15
CASSIWEGFDSPLHF
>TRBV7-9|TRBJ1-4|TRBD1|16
CASSLWTGSTNEKLFF
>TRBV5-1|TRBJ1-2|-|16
CASSLEGGGEYYGYTF
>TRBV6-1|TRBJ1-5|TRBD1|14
CASTSQGANQPQHF
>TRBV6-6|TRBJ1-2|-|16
CASSYTAQGPSGGYTF
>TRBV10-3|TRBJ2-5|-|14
CAISEGRSQETQYF
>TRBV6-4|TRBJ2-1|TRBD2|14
CASSGLAGNNEQFF
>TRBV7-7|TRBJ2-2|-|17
CASSLGAGAPSTGELFF
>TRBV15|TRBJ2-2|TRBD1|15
CATSTGTGDTGELFF
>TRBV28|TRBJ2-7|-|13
CASSFQAGLEQYF
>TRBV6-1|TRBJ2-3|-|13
CASRIEGTDTQYF
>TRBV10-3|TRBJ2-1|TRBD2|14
CAIRGGLAGDEQFF
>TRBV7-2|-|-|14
CASSLIGSGSEQYF
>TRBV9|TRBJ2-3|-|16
CASSVGGNFRTDTQYF
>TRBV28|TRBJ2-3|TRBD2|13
CASRSASGYTQYF
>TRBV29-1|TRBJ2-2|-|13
CSVEPHETGELFF
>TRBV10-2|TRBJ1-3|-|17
CASSESGGRGSGNTIYF
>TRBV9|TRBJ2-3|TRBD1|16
CASSVDRGRIIDTQYF
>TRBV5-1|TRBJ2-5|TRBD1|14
CASSSGQVQETQYF
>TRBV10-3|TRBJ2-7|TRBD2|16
CAISELGLAGSYEQYF
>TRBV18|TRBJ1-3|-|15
CASVNPGFSGNTIYF
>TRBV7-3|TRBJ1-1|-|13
CASSHDMNTEAFF
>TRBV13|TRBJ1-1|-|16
CASSFQGWEKNTEAFF
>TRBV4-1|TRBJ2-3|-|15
CASSQGLSYTDTQYF
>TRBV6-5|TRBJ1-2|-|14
CASSYSIRIWGYTF
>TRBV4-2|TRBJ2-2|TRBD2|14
CASSQGLASGELFF
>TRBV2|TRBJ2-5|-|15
CASSQGRGIGETQYF
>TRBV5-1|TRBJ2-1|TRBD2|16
CASSLVGTSGNNEQFF
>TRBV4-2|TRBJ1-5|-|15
CASSQAGDSNQPQHF
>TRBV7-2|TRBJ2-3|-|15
CASSLRVRITDTQYF
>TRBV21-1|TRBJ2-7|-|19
CASSTHPGTSGRATYEQYF
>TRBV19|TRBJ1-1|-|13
CASSNGRATEAFF
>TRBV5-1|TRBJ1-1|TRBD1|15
CASSSAGQGSTEAFF
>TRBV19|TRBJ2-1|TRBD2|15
CASSIVLAGYNEQFF
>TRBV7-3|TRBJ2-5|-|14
CASSLNGLQETQYF
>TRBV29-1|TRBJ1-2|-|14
CSVPKGGPNYGYTF
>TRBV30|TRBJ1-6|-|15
CAWSLLGSYNSPLHF
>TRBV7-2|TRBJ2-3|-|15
CASSLDGRVTDTQYF
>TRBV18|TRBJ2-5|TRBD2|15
CASSPSGRAGETQYF
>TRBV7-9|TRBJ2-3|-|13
CASSPGPTNTQYF
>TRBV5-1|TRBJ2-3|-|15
CASSLNSGRADTQYF
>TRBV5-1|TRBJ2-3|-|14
CASSLALVVDTQYF
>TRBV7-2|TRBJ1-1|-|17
CASSYSPGAGWNTEAFF
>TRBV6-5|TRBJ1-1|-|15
CASSYSRRMATEAFF
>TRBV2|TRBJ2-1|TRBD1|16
CASSGTGGWRANEQFF
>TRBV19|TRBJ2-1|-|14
CASNPGPSYNEQFF